This TCR beta chain appears in the sequencing data of a study of T cell repertoires in cytomegalovirus infection. Looking at the study overall: Indicated by public TCR beta signatures were CMV infection and matching HLA type. General study points: CMV-specific TCR beta clonotypes restricted by HLA-C dominated the ex vivo response.

A single record per CDR3 protein comes from TCRdb applying MiXCR to the reads. There are about 120,000 distinct CDR3 sequences in the sample; around 9.1% occur only once, and around 33% lies in the top ten. This clonotype has at least ten counts. Its target is not known. V was cut by 5 bases and J by 4 bases, with 11 bases left in between. The CDR3 contains 13 residues. The V gene is TRBV12-3 or TRBV12-4, the J gene TRBJ2-5; no firm D call. The clonotype was recovered from a human donor in good health (CMV status not recorded). Some clones in this sample may be carry-over from other donors' samples. Sequencing was performed on PBMCs, sequenced either directly or after in vitro stimulation (not recorded which). CDR3 nucleotides: TGTGCCAGCAGTCAGATGCGCGCAGAGACCCAGTACTTC. This sequence encodes CASSQMRAETQYF.